Below are 12 T cell receptor beta chains sequenced from a single sample in a study of T cell clonality in common variable immunodeficiency. Broader study findings: Reportedly, TCR beta sequences from common variable immunodeficiency showed fewer deletions and N-nucleotide insertions.

Their antigen targets remain unknown. Assay used: immunoSEQ multiplex PCR; TCRdb lists only in-frame clones, some missing. The table lists 20,000 or so clones, with no singletons. Input material: peripheral blood mononuclear cells. The receptor source for this set is a human donor with common variable immunodeficiency.

This clone has ten or more counts. The read terminates 3 residues ahead of where the CDR3 ends, so the germline J gene completes it. J is TRBJ2-7 and V is TRBV20-1; the match to TRBD1 covers 10 bases. The CDR3 runs to 16 residues. V gave up 2 bases and J gave up 2 bases; unmatched junction bases: 9. Germline CDR1 and CDR2: DFQATT and SNEGSKA (reference sequence). CDR3 sequence: CSARTGTGAFPYEQYF. The sequenced part of the CDR3 DNA is TGCAGTGCTAGAACCGGGACAGGGGCGTTCCCCTACGAG.

This clone was seen a handful of times. Sequencing ends 3 residues short of the CDR3 end; the germline J gene provides the rest. The chain couples TRBV10-2 to TRBJ2-7; 8 nucleotides align to TRBD1. V lost 9 bases, J lost 1 base, and 2 bases stayed unmatched. The CDR3 runs to 12 residues. Germline values: CDR1 WSHSY, CDR2 SAAADI. CDR3 protein: CARWTGSYEQYF. CDR3 DNA, as far as it was read: TGCGCCAGATGGACAGGGTCCTACGAG.

This clone is labeled as medium-sized. The CDR3 is cut off 3 residues early in the read; its end comes from the germline J gene. The chain links TRBV30 to TRBJ1-2, with 7 bases identical to TRBD1. CDR1 GTSNPN and CDR2 SVGIG come from the germline V gene (reference sequence). There are 12 residues in the CDR3. The sequenced part of the CDR3 DNA is TGTGCCTGGATAGGGGGCGCGAAAGGC. Translating gives CAWIGGAKG. The entire CDR3 protein reads CAWIGGAKGYTF. Filled out from reference TRBV30 and TRBJ1-2, the complete variable domain reads SQTIHQWPATLVQPVGSPLSLECTVEGTSNPNLYWYRQAAGRGLQLLFYSVGIGQISSEVPQNLSASRPQDRQFILSSKKLLLSDSGFYLCAWIGGAKGYTFGSGTRLTVV.

For this clone: The observed sequence ends 3 residues before the CDR3 terminus, with the missing tail filled in from the germline J gene. V and J are TRBV7-8 and TRBJ2-7; 8 positions match TRBD2. V dropped 4 bases and J dropped 5; count of bases not matched to a gene: 13. Looked up from germline, CDR1 is SGHVS and CDR2 is FQNEAQ. CDR3 length: 16 amino acids. CDR3: CASSSGWSSGNHEQYF. Incomplete CDR3 DNA: TGTGCCAGCAGCTCAGGTTGGAGTAGCGGGAACCACGAG.

This clone occurred many times. Read data end 3 residues before the CDR3 end; the end is taken from the germline J gene. This sequence joins TRBV7-9 and TRBJ2-5, with 9 bases lining up with TRBD1. V dropped 1 base and J dropped 5; count of bases not matched to a gene: 5. The CDR3 covers 15 residues. Germline CDR1 is SEHNR and CDR2 is FQNEAQ (reference sequence). The CDR3 bases that were read are TGTGCCAGCAGCTTAGGGACAGGGGAAGGGGAGACC. Translated: CASSLGTGEGET. The full CDR3 reads CASSLGTGEGETQYF.

This clone was recorded many times. The CDR3 end falls 3 residues outside the read, so it is completed with the germline J gene. V and J are TRBV27 and TRBJ1-5; possible D gene TRBD1, 5 bases. V was trimmed by 6 bases and J by 0 bases, leaving 9 bases between them. The CDR3 length is 14 residues. The germline CDR1 and CDR2 sequences are MNHEY and SMNVEV (reference sequence). CDR3 residues: CASRTTGSNQPQHF. Incomplete CDR3 DNA: TGTGCCAGCAGAACTACAGGTAGCAATCAGCCC.

This clone was counted at least ten times. With the read ending 3 residues before the CDR3 end, the germline J gene is used to fill in that end. This chain connects TRBV7-9 to TRBJ1-6; TRBD1 aligns across 7 bases. V was pared by 6 bases and J by 7 bases, with 6 bases of the junction left unmatched. The CDR3 runs 14 residues. Germline CDR1 and CDR2: SEHNR and FQNEAQ (reference sequence). The sequenced CDR3 bases are TGTGCCAGCAGGCCGACAGGGCCGAATTCACCC. It specifies CASRPTGPNSP. The entire CDR3 reads CASRPTGPNSPLHF.

The sample holds many counts of this clone. The DNA ends 3 residues before the CDR3 does, and the rest of the CDR3 is filled in from the germline J gene. The rearrangement joins TRBV12-3 or TRBV12-4 to TRBJ2-7; TRBD2 might be the D (6 bases). This CDR3 contains 15 residues. Trimming stripped 3 bases from V and 5 bases from J, with 17 bases between. The CDR3 here is CASSFAGRALNEQYF. The CDR3 DNA, read in part, is TGTGCCAGCAGTTTTGCGGGGCGCGCCCTGAACGAG.

This clone showed up many times. The read stops 3 residues short of the end of the CDR3; the missing end is completed from the germline J gene. This chain uses TRBV2 with TRBJ1-5, with 8 bases matching TRBD1. The CDR3 length is 15 residues. The junction had 9 bases not matched to a gene; V was cut back by 8 bases and J by 3 bases. CDR1 and CDR2 from the germline V gene are SNHLY and FYNNEI. CDR3 amino acids: CASEMDRANNQPQHF. The covered CDR3 bases are TGTGCCAGCGAAATGGACAGGGCGAACAATCAGCCC.

A word on this clone: The CDR3 end lies 3 residues beyond the end of the read and is filled in from the germline J gene. This sequence joins TRBV19 and TRBJ1-6, with D possibly matching TRBD1 (6 bases). The CDR3 sequence is 16 residues long. Germline V gives CDR1 LNHDA, CDR2 SQIVND (reference sequence). V dropped 2 bases and J dropped 11 bases, with 19 bases sitting between them. The CDR3 region is CASSISKGGARTPLHF. The covered CDR3 bases are TGTGCCAGTAGTATATCGAAGGGGGGGGCCCGGACACCC.

Points on this clone: The read is 3 residues too short to cover the CDR3 end, so that end is filled in from the germline J gene. The chain combines TRBV11-1 with TRBJ1-1; a possible D gene is TRBD1 (5 bases). Trimming pared 5 bases from V and 5 bases from J, leaving 15 bases between. This CDR3 spans 14 amino acids. In germline, CDR1 is SGHAT, CDR2 FQDESV (reference sequence). CDR3 bases read: TGTGCCAGCAGCCCGAACCAAGGACAAACTGAA. It yields the protein CASSPNQGQTE. The complete CDR3 reads CASSPNQGQTEAFF.

For this clone: From the germline J gene comes the end of the CDR3, since the read stops 3 residues before it. The chain recombines TRBV7-9 with TRBJ1-1; no clear D gene. The CDR3 is made up of 10 amino acids. Germline V CDR1 and CDR2: SEHNR, FQNEAQ (reference sequence). The covered CDR3 bases are TGTGCCAGCATGGCAGGCGAA. Translated: CASMAGE. The full-length CDR3 reads as CASMAGEAFF.